This entry is about one T cell receptor beta chain. Its specificity is unknown. PCR was performed using 60 Vbeta and 13 Jbeta primers. Method: immunoSEQ multiplex PCR; TCRdb's copy keeps in-frame clones and lacks some. The sample yields about 120,000 clones, over 8.5% seen once. The data derive from a study of cytomegalovirus exposure and HLA in healthy donors. Study-wide points: Relative to equally common others, HLA-associated TCR beta chains showed greater clonal expansion in a later analysis. With later analysis, a missense DCLRE1C variant became linked to TCR beta V- and J-gene trimming.

With 3 bases clipped from V and 7 bases from J, the junction kept 3 bases outside the gene matches. Germline CDR1 reads SQVTM; CDR2 reads ANQGSEA. There are 12 residues in the CDR3. Sequencing input: PBMCs. This TCR was recovered from a woman in her 40s in good health and CMV-seropositive. V usage is TRBV29-1 and J usage is TRBJ2-1, with 7 bases identical to TRBD1. The DNA for the CDR3 is TGCAGCGTTGAGACAGGGTCAAATGAGCAGTTCTTC. Protein sequence: CSVETGSNEQFF.